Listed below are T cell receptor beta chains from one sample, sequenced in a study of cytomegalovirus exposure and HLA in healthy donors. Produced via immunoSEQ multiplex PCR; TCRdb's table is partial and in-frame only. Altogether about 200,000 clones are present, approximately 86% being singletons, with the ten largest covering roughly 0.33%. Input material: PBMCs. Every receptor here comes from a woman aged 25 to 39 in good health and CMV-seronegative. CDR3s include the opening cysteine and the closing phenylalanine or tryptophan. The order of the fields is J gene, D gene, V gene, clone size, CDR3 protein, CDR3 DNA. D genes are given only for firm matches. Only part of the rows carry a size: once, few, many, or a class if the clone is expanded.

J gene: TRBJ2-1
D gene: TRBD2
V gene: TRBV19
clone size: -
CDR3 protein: CASSIRNFGTSGRSGSNEQFF
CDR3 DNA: TGTGCCAGTAGTATACGAAATTTTGGGACTAGCGGGAGGAGCGGAAGTAATGAGCAGTTCTTC

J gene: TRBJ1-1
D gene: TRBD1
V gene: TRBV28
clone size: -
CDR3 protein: CASSPIGQGATEAFF
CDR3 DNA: TGTGCCAGCAGTCCAATCGGACAGGGGGCGACTGAAGCTTTCTTT

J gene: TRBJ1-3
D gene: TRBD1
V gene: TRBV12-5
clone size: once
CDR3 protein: CASVGPGQGAPGNTIYF
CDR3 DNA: TGTGCTAGTGTCGGACCGGGACAGGGGGCACCTGGAAACACCATATATTTT

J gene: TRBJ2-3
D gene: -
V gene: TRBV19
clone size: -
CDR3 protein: CASSIASGSTDTQYF
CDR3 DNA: TGTGCCAGTAGTATAGCGTCCGGGAGCACAGATACGCAGTATTTT

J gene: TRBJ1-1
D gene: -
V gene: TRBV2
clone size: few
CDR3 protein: CASSGEGLVAFF
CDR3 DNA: TGTGCCAGCAGTGGGGAGGGATTGGTAGCTTTCTTT

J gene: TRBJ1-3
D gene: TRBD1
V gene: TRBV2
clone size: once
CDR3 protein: CASRDRETGNTIYF
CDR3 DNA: TGTGCCAGCAGGGACAGGGAGACTGGAAACACCATATATTTT

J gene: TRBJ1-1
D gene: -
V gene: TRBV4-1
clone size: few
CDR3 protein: CASTTSLGRGGTEAFF
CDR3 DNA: TGCGCCAGCACCACAAGCCTGGGACGGGGGGGCACTGAAGCTTTCTTT

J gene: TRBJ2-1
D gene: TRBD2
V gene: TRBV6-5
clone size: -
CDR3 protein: CASSFATSGINEQFF
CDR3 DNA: TGTGCCAGCAGTTTCGCGACTAGCGGGATAAATGAGCAGTTCTTC

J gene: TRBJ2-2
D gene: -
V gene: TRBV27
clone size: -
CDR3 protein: CASREGGAPNTGELFF
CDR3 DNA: TGTGCCAGCAGGGAGGGGGGGGCACCGAACACCGGGGAGCTGTTTTTT

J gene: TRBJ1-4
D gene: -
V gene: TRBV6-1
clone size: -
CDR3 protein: CASRRGTNEKLFF
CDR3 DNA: TGTGCCAGCAGGAGGGGGACTAATGAAAAACTGTTTTTT

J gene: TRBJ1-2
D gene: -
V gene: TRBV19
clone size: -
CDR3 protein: CASSSDSYTF
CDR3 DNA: TGTGCCAGTAGTAGCGACAGCTACACCTTC

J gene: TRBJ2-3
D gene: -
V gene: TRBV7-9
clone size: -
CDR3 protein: CASSIFRDSPTDTQYF
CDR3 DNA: TGTGCCAGCAGCATTTTCCGGGACTCACCCACAGATACGCAGTATTTT

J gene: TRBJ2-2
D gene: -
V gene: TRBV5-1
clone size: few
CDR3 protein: CASSLESQGNTGELFF
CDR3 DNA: TGCGCCAGCAGCTTGGAGTCACAGGGGAACACCGGGGAGCTGTTTTTT

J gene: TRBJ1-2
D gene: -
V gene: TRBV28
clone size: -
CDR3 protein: CASSELRVNYGYTF
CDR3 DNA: TGTGCCAGCAGCGAGTTGAGGGTTAACTATGGCTACACCTTC

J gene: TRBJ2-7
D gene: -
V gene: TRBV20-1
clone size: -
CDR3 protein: CSLGGVYEQYF
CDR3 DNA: TGCAGCCTAGGGGGGGTCTACGAGCAGTACTTC

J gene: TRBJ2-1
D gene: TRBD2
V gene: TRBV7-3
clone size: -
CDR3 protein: CASSFYGTSNSNEQFF
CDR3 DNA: TGTGCCAGCAGCTTCTACGGGACTAGCAATAGCAATGAGCAGTTCTTC

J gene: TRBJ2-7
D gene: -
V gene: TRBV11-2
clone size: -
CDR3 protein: CASSPTTSSEYEQYF
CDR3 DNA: TGTGCCAGCAGCCCCACGACTAGTAGTGAGTACGAGCAGTACTTC

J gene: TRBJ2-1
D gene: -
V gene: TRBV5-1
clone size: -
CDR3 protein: CASSPSTYNEQFF
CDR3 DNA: TGCGCCAGCAGCCCCTCTACCTACAATGAGCAGTTCTTC

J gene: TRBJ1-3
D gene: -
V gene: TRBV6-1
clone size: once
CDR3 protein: CATSGRAGNTIYF
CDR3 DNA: TGTGCCACTTCCGGCCGGGCTGGAAACACCATATATTTT

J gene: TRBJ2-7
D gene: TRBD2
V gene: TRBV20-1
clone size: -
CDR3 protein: CSGGGRYEQYF
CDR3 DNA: TGCAGTGGGGGGGGTAGGTACGAGCAGTACTTC

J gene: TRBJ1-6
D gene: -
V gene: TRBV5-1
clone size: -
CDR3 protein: CASSFDGPRNSPLHF
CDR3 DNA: TGCGCCAGCAGCTTCGACGGCCCGAGGAATTCACCCCTCCACTTT

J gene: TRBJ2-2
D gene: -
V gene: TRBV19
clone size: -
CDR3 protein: CASRAPGENTGELFF
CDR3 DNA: TGTGCCAGTCGGGCCCCGGGGGAGAACACCGGGGAGCTGTTTTTT

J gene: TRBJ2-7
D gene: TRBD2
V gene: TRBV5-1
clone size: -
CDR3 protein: CASSAIAGGTYEQYF
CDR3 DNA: TGCGCCAGCAGCGCCATAGCGGGGGGCACCTACGAGCAGTACTTC